One and the same sample provided the 24 T cell receptor beta chains below, sequenced in a study of cytomegalovirus exposure and HLA in healthy donors. 13 Jbeta primers and 60 Vbeta primers were used for the PCR. Libraries were prepared by immunoSEQ multiplex PCR; TCRdb keeps only in-frame clonotypes and omits some of them. Here the sample table reports approximately 110,000 clones. The sequenced sample consisted of PBMCs. These receptors were taken from a man aged 40-55 years in good health and CMV-seropositive.

The chain has TRBV6-1 and TRBJ2-7; the match to TRBD2 covers 14 bases. Per the germline V gene, CDR1 is MNHNS and CDR2 is SASEGT. V lost 3 bases and J lost 2; bases outside the gene matches: 0. This CDR3 region has 15 residues. The CDR3 DNA reads TGTGCCAGCAGTGAGGGACTAGCGGGAGCCTACGAGCAGTACTTC. Amino acids: CASSEGLAGAYEQYF.

The chain employs TRBV28 and TRBJ2-1; D unresolved. This CDR3 contains 17 residues. Germline loops: CDR1 MDHEN, CDR2 SYDVKM. Between the trimmed V and J ends, which lost 4 bases and 1 base, there was a span of 17 bases. CDR3 region: CASSSLGGDPSYNEQFF. In DNA form, the CDR3 reads TGTGCCAGCAGTTCCCTCGGTGGAGACCCTTCCTACAATGAGCAGTTCTTC.

The chain is built from TRBV30 and TRBJ2-2; TRBD1 agrees at 7 bases. Germline assignment: CDR1 GTSNPN and CDR2 SVGIG (reference sequence). The CDR3 is 13 residues long. Losses at the gene ends were 5 bases for V and 5 bases for J; bases not matched to a gene: 5. The CDR3 loop is CAWQRQGTGELFF. The CDR3 DNA reads TGTGCCTGGCAAAGACAGGGAACCGGGGAGCTGTTTTTT.

The chain recombines TRBV5-4 with TRBJ1-1; 8 positions agree with TRBD1. The CDR3 covers 16 residues. The germline V gene has CDR1 SGHNT and CDR2 YYREEE (reference sequence). Trimming at V came to 4 bases and at J to 1 base, leaving 9 bases not matched to a gene. CDR3 sequence reads: CASSPSRQGRNTEAFF. The CDR3 coding sequence is TGTGCCAGCAGCCCTTCTCGACAGGGGAGGAACACTGAAGCTTTCTTT.

V is TRBV4-1 and J is TRBJ2-3, with D maybe TRBD2 (5 bases). From germline, CDR1 is MGHRA and CDR2 YSYEKL. The CDR3 totals 13 residues. Trimming shortened V by 0 bases and J by 9 bases, and 10 bases separated the two germline ends. CDR3 loop: CASSQDAEGTQYF. In nucleotides, the CDR3 is TGCGCCAGCAGCCAAGATGCCGAGGGAACGCAGTATTTT.

This clone is called medium-sized based on its frequency. This chain uses TRBV5-1 with TRBJ2-3; D is possibly TRBD2 (6 bases). Germline loops: CDR1 SGHRS, CDR2 YFSETQ. V gave up 6 bases and J gave up 2 bases, with 16 bases separating them. The CDR3 length is 15 residues. In DNA, the CDR3 is TGCGCCAGCACGACCCTAGCGACTGACACAGATACGCAGTATTTT. Protein sequence: CASTTLATDTDTQYF.

The gene calls are TRBV4-2 and TRBJ1-1; no firm D call. The germline V and J ends were trimmed by 5 bases and 5 bases, with 18 bases remaining between them. The CDR3 extends over 15 amino acids. Per germline, CDR1 LGHNA and CDR2 YNFKEQ. The CDR3 DNA reads as TGTGCCAGCAGCGAGGAGGGCGCCGGCGGGACTGAAGCTTTCTTT. Translated: CASSEEGAGGTEAFF.

The V and J genes are TRBV28 and TRBJ2-7; 7 nucleotides agree with TRBD1. With V trimmed by 6 bases and J by 6 bases, 8 bases remained unmatched. Looked up from germline, CDR1 is MDHEN and CDR2 is SYDVKM. The CDR3 sequence is 13 residues long. In nucleotides, the CDR3 is TGTGCCAGCAGGAGACAGGGTGGTGGCGAGCAGTACTTC. Translation gives CASRRQGGGEQYF. Full variable domain (remainder filled in from reference TRBV28 and TRBJ2-7): DVKVTQSSRYLVKRTGEKVFLECVQDMDHENMFWYRQDPGLGLRLIYFSYDVKMKEKGDIPEGYSVSREKKERFSLILESASTNQTSMYLCASRRQGGGEQYFGPGTRLTVT.

The chain employs TRBV5-1 and TRBJ2-7; 8 bases fit TRBD2. The V gene end was trimmed by 5 bases and the J gene end by 0 bases; junction bases not matched to a gene: 1. The CDR3 is 13 amino acids. Germline V gives CDR1 SGHRS, CDR2 YFSETQ. The DNA for the CDR3 is TGCGCCAGCAGGCGGGAGGACTCCTACGAGCAGTACTTC. It is translated as CASRREDSYEQYF.

This chain uses TRBV28 with TRBJ2-7; D gene ambiguous. The V end was cut by 4 bases, the J end by 2 bases, with 9 bases between. The CDR3 is 13 residues long. Germline CDR1 and CDR2: MDHEN and SYDVKM. The CDR3 nucleotides are TGTGCCAGCAGTTCTGGGCCTCCCTACGAGCAGTACTTC. Translation: CASSSGPPYEQYF.

The V call is TRBV9, the J call TRBJ1-3; no reliable D call. The V and J ends lost 3 bases and 2 bases respectively, with 27 bases between them. This CDR3 contains 20 residues. Per germline, CDR1 SGDLS and CDR2 YYNGEE. The CDR3 DNA sequence: TGTGCCAGCAGCGGAGGATCCGCCTTGTTTGGAGGCAACCCTGGAAACACCATATATTTT. Protein: CASSGGSALFGGNPGNTIYF.

The rearrangement links TRBV7-8 to TRBJ1-3; 7 positions match TRBD1. The CDR3 spans 16 residues. CDR1 SGHVS and CDR2 FQNEAQ come from the germline V gene. J was trimmed by 4 bases and V by 8 bases; bases with no gene match: 14. The CDR3 nucleotides read TGTGCCAGCTCCCTTTCCGACAGGGCGGGAGGAAACACCATATATTTT. It codes for CASSLSDRAGGNTIYF.

The chain employs TRBV27 and TRBJ1-1; 9 bases fit TRBD1. Germline V gene sequence: CDR1 MNHEY, CDR2 SMNVEV (reference sequence). V shed 7 bases and J 1 base; nucleotides not matched to a gene: 10. This CDR3 contains 16 residues. As DNA, the CDR3 is TGTGCCAGCAAACGACTGTCGGGACAGGGGAACACTGAAGCTTTCTTT. This codes for CASKRLSGQGNTEAFF.

The chain couples TRBV2 to TRBJ1-2; 9 nucleotides agree with TRBD1. V was pared by 1 base and J by 6 bases, with 9 bases of the junction left unmatched. CDR1 is SNHLY, CDR2 FYNNEI, per germline. CDR3 length equals 16 residues. Written as DNA, the CDR3 is TGTGCCAGCAGTGAAGTTCCGGGACAGGGTTTAGATGGCTACACCTTC. The encoded protein is CASSEVPGQGLDGYTF.

V is TRBV7-9 and J is TRBJ1-3; D is unresolved. The germline V gene encodes CDR1 SEHNR and CDR2 FQNEAQ (reference sequence). V lost 1 base to trimming and J lost 4 bases, with 8 bases between them. This CDR3 contains 14 residues. As DNA, the CDR3 is TGTGCCAGCAGCTTAGGATTTGCGGGAAACACCATATATTTT. Protein product: CASSLGFAGNTIYF.

The chain employs TRBV11-3 and TRBJ2-7, with 9 bases lining up with TRBD2. The CDR3 covers 16 residues. Per the germline V gene, CDR1 is SGHNT and CDR2 is YENEEA. V dropped 1 base and J dropped 6; count of bases not matched to a gene: 10. CDR3 region: CASSLGPRGGAGEQYF. The CDR3 DNA follows: TGTGCCAGCAGCTTAGGCCCTCGCGGGGGGGCGGGCGAGCAGTACTTC. The full variable domain, rest sourced from reference TRBV11-3 and TRBJ2-7, is EAGVVQSPRYKIIEKKQPVAFWCNPISGHNTLYWYLQNLGQGPELLIRYENEEAVDDSQLPKDRFSAERLKGVDSTLKIQPAELGDSAVYLCASSLGPRGGAGEQYFGPGTRLTVT.

The rearrangement links TRBV7-2 to TRBJ2-3; D is unclear. Germline V lookup: CDR1 SGHTA, CDR2 FQGNSA. This CDR3 has 12 residues. V lost 4 bases and J 4 bases, leaving 6 bases between the germline ends. CDR3: CASSSLPDTQYF. The DNA for the CDR3 is TGTGCCAGCAGCTCACTACCAGATACGCAGTATTTT.

The chain has TRBV5-1 and TRBJ2-3; maybe TRBD1 (5 bases). CDR1 SGHRS and CDR2 YFSETQ come from the germline V gene. This CDR3 comprises 10 residues. With 5 bases removed from V and 11 bases from J, the gap between germline ends came to 9 bases. The CDR3 reads CASRLDRQYF. Here the CDR3 DNA reads TGCGCCAGCAGGCTCGACAGGCAGTATTTT.

The CDR3 is CASSFAAGYTQYF. The CDR3 DNA reads TGTGCCAGCAGTTTTGCGGCGGGGTATACGCAGTATTTT. J is TRBJ2-3 and V is TRBV27, with D possibly being TRBD2 (6 bases). Trimming cost V 3 bases and J 7 bases, with 11 bases left between them. Germline V gene sequence: CDR1 MNHEY, CDR2 SMNVEV (reference sequence). The CDR3 has 13 residues.

CDR3 DNA sequence: TGTGCCAGCAGCCACTGGCGAGGCCCTGTCGCTGGGGCCAACGTCCTGACTTTC. Translation gives CASSHWRGPVAGANVLTF. The J gene is TRBJ2-6, the V gene TRBV11-2, with D uncertain. Trimming took off 5 bases at V and 2 bases at J, with 19 bases between the two ends. The CDR3 extends over 18 amino acids. Germline V CDR1 and CDR2: SGHAT, FQNNGV.

DNA for the CDR3: TGTGCCAGCAGCTTAGGGAGGGTTAACTATGGCTACACCTTC. Its translation: CASSLGRVNYGYTF. This rearrangement joins TRBV7-2 to TRBJ1-2; D is uncertain. Trimming left V 1 base short and J 1 base short, with 7 bases between. This CDR3 has 14 residues. Germline CDR1 reads SGHTA; CDR2 reads FQGNSA.

Details on this clone: The same CDR3 also results from other DNA sequences found in this sample. The chain combines TRBV15 with TRBJ2-7, with D possibly matching TRBD1 (6 bases). Germline lookup yields CDR1 LNHNV and CDR2 YYDKDF (reference sequence). V lost 0 bases, J lost 6 bases, and 9 bases lay in between. This CDR3 has 13 residues. DNA of the CDR3: TGTGCCACCAGCAGAGATAGGGGGTTCGAGCAGTACTTC. It specifies CATSRDRGFEQYF.

The V call is TRBV6-5, the J call TRBJ2-1, with D uncertain. This CDR3 spans 15 amino acids. Trimming left V 0 bases short and J 6 bases short, with 12 bases between. The V gene's germline CDR1 is MNHEY and CDR2 SVGAGI. The CDR3 sequence is CASSYSWPPRNEQFF. The CDR3 DNA reads TGTGCCAGCAGTTACTCGTGGCCCCCCCGCAATGAGCAGTTCTTC.

V is TRBV6-6 and J is TRBJ1-2, with TRBD1 matching over 8 bases. V lost 0 bases to trimming and J lost 5 bases; unmatched junction nucleotides: 5. The CDR3 totals 15 residues. Per the germline V gene, CDR1 is MNHNY and CDR2 is SVGAGI (reference sequence). The CDR3 sequence: CASSYSMDRDYGYTF. In nucleotides, the CDR3 is TGTGCCAGCAGTTACTCAATGGACAGGGATTATGGCTACACCTTC.